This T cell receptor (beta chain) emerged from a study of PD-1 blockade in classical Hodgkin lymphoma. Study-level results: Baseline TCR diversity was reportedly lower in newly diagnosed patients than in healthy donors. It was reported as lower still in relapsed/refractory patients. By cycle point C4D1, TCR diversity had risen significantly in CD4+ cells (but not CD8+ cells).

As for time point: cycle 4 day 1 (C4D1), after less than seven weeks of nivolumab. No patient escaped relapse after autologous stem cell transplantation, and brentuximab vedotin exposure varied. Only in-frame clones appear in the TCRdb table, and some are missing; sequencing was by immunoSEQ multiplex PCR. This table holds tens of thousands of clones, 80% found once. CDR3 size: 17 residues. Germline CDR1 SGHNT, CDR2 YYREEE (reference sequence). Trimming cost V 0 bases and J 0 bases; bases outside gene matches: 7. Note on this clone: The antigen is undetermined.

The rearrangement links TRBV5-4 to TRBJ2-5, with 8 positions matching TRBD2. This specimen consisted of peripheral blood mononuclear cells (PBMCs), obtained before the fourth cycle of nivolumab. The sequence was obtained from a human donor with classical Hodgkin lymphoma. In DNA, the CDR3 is TGTGCCAGCAGCTTGGTTGGCGGGGGGCTCTACCAAGAGACCCAGTACTTC. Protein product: CASSLVGGGLYQETQYF. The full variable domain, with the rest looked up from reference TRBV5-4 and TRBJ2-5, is ETGVTQSPTHLIKTRGQQVTLRCSSQSGHNTVSWYQQALGQGPQFIFQYYREEENGRGNFPPRFSGLQFPNYSSELNVNALELDDSALYLCASSLVGGGLYQETQYFGPGTRLLVL.